A selection of T cell receptor beta chains follows, all from one sample in a study of blood T cell repertoires in COVID-19. TCRdb's table, derived via immunoSEQ multiplex PCR, lists solely in-frame clones and lacks some. Of 200,000 to 250,000 clones listed, 86% are singletons. Sequencing was performed on peripheral blood. The receptors were sampled from an elderly woman with COVID-19, enrolled during active disease. Each CDR3 is given with its conserved first and last residue. A D gene is named only where the DNA matches it firmly. Size is omitted from some rows. Given values are once, few, many or a class for expanded clones.

D | J | V | size | DNA | CDR3
TRBD2 | TRBJ2-3 | TRBV7-2 | . | TGTGCCAGCAGCTTTGCACCAGCGGGGGATACGCAGTATTTT | CASSFAPAGDTQYF
TRBD1 | TRBJ1-5 | TRBV10-3 | . | TGTGCCATCAGTCGACAGGGCGACAATCAGCCCCAGCATTTT | CAISRQGDNQPQHF
. | TRBJ2-7 | TRBV7-2 | . | TGTGCCAGCAGCCAACAGAATTCCTACGAGCAGTACTTC | CASSQQNSYEQYF
. | TRBJ1-2 | TRBV10-3 | . | TGTGCCATCAGTGACCCAGGGCTCCAGAACTATGGCTACACCTTC | CAISDPGLQNYGYTF
. | TRBJ1-2 | TRBV19 | . | TGTGCCAGTAGTATGTTATTCTATGGCTACACCTTC | CASSMLFYGYTF
. | TRBJ1-6 | TRBV3-1/TRBV3-2 | . | TGTGCCAGCAGACCCTCCGGGGTGTTTAATTCACCCCTCCACTTT | CASRPSGVFNSPLHF
. | TRBJ1-1 | TRBV20-1 | . | TGCAGTGCTAGTGATGAGGGCGCGGGGAACACTGAAGCTTTCTTT | CSASDEGAGNTEAFF
. | TRBJ1-1 | TRBV7-9 | few | TGTGCCACCCGAGGGGGGGGTGGCACTGAAGCTTTCTTT | CATRGGGGTEAFF
TRBD2 | TRBJ2-5 | TRBV4-1 | . | TGCGCCAGCAGCCAAGCCCGGGGGGTCCAAGAGACCCAGTACTTC | CASSQARGVQETQYF
. | TRBJ1-4 | TRBV18 | once | TGTGCCAGCTCACCACCCTCGGACAGATCAAATGAAAAACTGTTTTTT | CASSPPSDRSNEKLFF
TRBD1 | TRBJ1-1 | TRBV5-4 | . | TGTGCCAGCAGCCCGGGGACAGGGCCATTAAAGAACACTGAAGCTTTCTTT | CASSPGTGPLKNTEAFF
. | TRBJ1-2 | TRBV11-2 | . | TGTGCCAGCAGCTTACGTCACTATGGCTACACCTTC | CASSLRHYGYTF
TRBD1 | TRBJ1-5 | TRBV4-3 | . | TGCGCCAGCAGCCAAGATCTAAGGGCAGGGGGTCAGCCCCAGCATTTT | CASSQDLRAGGQPQHF
TRBD1 | TRBJ1-2 | TRBV6-5 | . | TGTGCCAGCAGGGACAGGGATGGCTACACCTTC | CASRDRDGYTF
TRBD2 | TRBJ2-3 | TRBV18 | once | TGTGCCAGCTCATCGGCGGGACTAGCGGGGACTAGCACAGATACGCAGTATTTT | CASSSAGLAGTSTDTQYF
TRBD2 | TRBJ2-5 | TRBV4-2 | . | TGTGCCAGCAGCCAACTGACGACTAGCGGGGGAGAGACCCAGTACTTC | CASSQLTTSGGETQYF
TRBD1 | TRBJ1-2 | TRBV6-4 | . | TGTGCCAGCAGCCTCGGTCCCGGGACAGGGTACAGCTACACCTTC | CASSLGPGTGYSYTF
TRBD1 | TRBJ1-2 | TRBV30 | . | TGTGCCTGGAAAGGACAGGGTGTCCATGGCTACACCTTC | CAWKGQGVHGYTF
. | TRBJ1-2 | TRBV10-3 | few | TGTGCCATCAGTGAGTCGACCGTGACACGGTTACTCTATGGCTACACCTTC | CAISESTVTRLLYGYTF
TRBD1 | TRBJ2-3 | TRBV5-1 | . | TGCGCCAGCAGCTCTTCGGACAGGGGCAGCACAGATACGCAGTATTTT | CASSSSDRGSTDTQYF
. | TRBJ1-2 | TRBV6-1 | . | TGTGCCAGCAGTGAAGCCGGGGGGCGAAACTATGGCTACACCTTC | CASSEAGGRNYGYTF
. | TRBJ1-1 | TRBV12-3/TRBV12-4 | . | TGTGCCAGCAGTTTAGCATATGAAGCTTTCTTT | CASSLAYEAFF
. | TRBJ1-4 | TRBV28 | . | TGTGCCAGCAGTTTAGGAGGGCAGGACTATGAAAAACTGTTTTTT | CASSLGGQDYEKLFF
. | TRBJ1-5 | TRBV28 | . | TGTGCCAGCAGTTTTGGGGGGACCAATCAGCCCCAGCATTTT | CASSFGGTNQPQHF
TRBD2 | TRBJ2-5 | TRBV5-1 | . | TGCGCCAGCAGCCCGTTTTTCGGGGGGGCGTATGGTGATCGAATGTTAGAGACCCAGTACTTC | CASSPFFGGAYGDRMLETQYF
TRBD1 | TRBJ1-6 | TRBV25-1 | . | TGTGCCAGCAGTGAACCCAGACAGGGGCGGTCCTCACCCCTCCACTTT | CASSEPRQGRSSPLHF
. | TRBJ1-1 | TRBV3-1/TRBV3-2 | . | TGTGCCAGCAGGGGGGCGGAACGCACTGAAGCTTTCTTT | CASRGAERTEAFF
TRBD1 | TRBJ2-3 | TRBV7-9 | . | TGTGCCAGCAGCGTCAGACAGGGGGGCGGGCAGTATTTT | CASSVRQGGGQYF
TRBD1 | TRBJ1-5 | TRBV10-1 | . | TGCGCCAGTCAGGACAGGGTTACCGATCAGCCCCAGCATTTT | CASQDRVTDQPQHF
TRBD1 | TRBJ2-7 | TRBV19 | . | TGTGCCAGTAGGCGGACAGGGGGGGACTACGAGCAGTACTTC | CASRRTGGDYEQYF
. | TRBJ2-6 | TRBV12-3/TRBV12-4 | . | TGTGCCAGCAGTTCACAGGTAGTCCTGACTTTC | CASSSQVVLTF
TRBD1 | TRBJ1-2 | TRBV28 | once | TGTGCCAGCAGTTTAGACAGGGGGTGGGGCTACACCTTC | CASSLDRGWGYTF
TRBD1 | TRBJ1-2 | TRBV9 | . | TGTGCCAGCAGCGCGGATCTGTACAGGGGATCCAGTGGCTACACCTTC | CASSADLYRGSSGYTF
. | TRBJ2-4 | TRBV4-2 | . | TGTGCCAGCAGCCAAGACGCTAGCCTAGCCAAAAACATTCAGTACTTC | CASSQDASLAKNIQYF
TRBD1 | TRBJ1-6 | TRBV3-1/TRBV3-2 | . | TGTGCCAGCAGCCAAGGGGGACAGGTTTCACCCCTCCACTTT | CASSQGGQVSPLHF
. | TRBJ1-1 | TRBV19 | . | TGTGCCAGTAGGAGACAGATGAACACTGAAGCTTTCTTT | CASRRQMNTEAFF
TRBD1 | TRBJ1-6 | TRBV27 | . | TGTGCCAGCAGGCTGGGGACAGGTAATTCACCCCTCCACTTT | CASRLGTGNSPLHF
TRBD1 | TRBJ1-5 | TRBV7-9 | . | TGTGCCAGCAGCTCCGGACAGGGTGGACAGCCCCAGCATTTT | CASSSGQGGQPQHF
. | TRBJ2-1 | TRBV7-8 | . | TGTGCCAGCAGCTCCCGCATGGGGGGGGGCATCAATGAGCAGTTCTTC | CASSSRMGGGINEQFF
. | TRBJ2-3 | TRBV3-1/TRBV3-2 | . | TGTGCCAGCAGCCAAGATTTTGCGAGGGGCACAGATACGCAGTATTTT | CASSQDFARGTDTQYF
TRBD1 | TRBJ1-3 | TRBV12-3/TRBV12-4 | . | TGTGCCAGCAGTCCGACAGGGGGAAACACCATATATTTT | CASSPTGGNTIYF
. | TRBJ1-6 | TRBV30 | . | TGTGCCTGGGGGCAGGGCCTAGGGAATAATTCACCCCTCCACTTT | CAWGQGLGNNSPLHF
TRBD1 | TRBJ2-7 | TRBV7-6 | . | TGTGCCAGCAGCTTGGAACAGGGGGGCCACTACGAGCAGTACTTC | CASSLEQGGHYEQYF
. | TRBJ1-4 | TRBV29-1 | once | TGCAGCGCCCGGGGGGGAAATGAAAAACTGTTTTTT | CSARGGNEKLFF
TRBD1 | TRBJ2-1 | TRBV3-1/TRBV3-2 | . | TGTGCCAGCAGCCTTCACAGGGGAGACAATGAGCAGTTCTTC | CASSLHRGDNEQFF
TRBD1 | TRBJ1-2 | TRBV9 | . | TGTGCCAGCAGCCCCGGGACAGGATATGGCTACACCTTC | CASSPGTGYGYTF
. | TRBJ2-5 | TRBV7-2 | . | TGTGCCAGCAGCTCCTTGTTCGGCGGGGGCTTAGACTTCCAGTACTTC | CASSSLFGGGLDFQYF